This T cell receptor beta chain emerged from a study of T cells in Graves' hyperthyroidism and ophthalmopathy (dated 2019 in TCRdb). Background for the entire study: Peripheral blood was sampled at the time of initial diagnosis, prior to any treatment. To identify distinguishing TCR V-J signatures, a discovery cohort of some 99 patients was used, comprising 40 to 45 with Graves' ophthalmopathy and roughly 60 with stable Graves' hyperthyroidism. Whether ophthalmopathy could be predicted prospectively was tested in an independent validation cohort made up of under 20 hyperthyroidism patients plus 17 patients who later progressed to ophthalmopathy. The roughly 90 discovery patients were divided at random into training and test sets in a 7:3 ratio. In about 6 Graves' hyperthyroidism patients, the study also compared T-cell repertoires from thyroid tissue with T-cell repertoires from blood. Following sampling, methimazole starting at 30 mg daily was given to hyperthyroidism patients, and high-dose intravenous methylprednisolone was given to ophthalmopathy patients. The paper describes TCR Vbeta CDR3 sequencing of 140 or so peripheral blood samples, made up of 43 ophthalmopathy patients, 70 to 75 hyperthyroidism patients and some 17 progressor patients. On the study overall, not on this receptor specifically: In validation, the model predicted progression to ophthalmopathy a median of roughly 6.2 months before onset, with roughly 71% sensitivity and about 72% specificity. Most expanded thyroid clonotypes (frequency above 0.001) were also detected in blood, suggesting blood repertoires may reflect thyroid immune responses. A 13 V-J signature model separated ophthalmopathy from stable hyperthyroidism, with 87.88% sensitivity and just under 84% specificity in cross-validation and 80%/75% in testing. Sample size was not statistically predetermined, and investigators were not blinded to group allocation.

This clonotype has just a few counts. What this receptor recognizes is not known. Base-call qualities are not available, and no considerably larger clone is one nucleotide away. Amplification of TCR beta CDR3 regions was carried out from RNA transcripts. For the first round of RT-PCR on the TCR CDR3, the HTBI primer set was used together with the Qiagen OneStep RT-PCR kit. A second multiplex PCR round built the libraries, followed by size selection and purification. The libraries were sequenced on an Illumina HiSeq2000 using paired-end 100 bp reads. On the study's bioinformatics: Raw data were processed with SOAPnuke, discarding reads with adapters, uncalled bases, mean Phred below 15, or no exact constant-primer or identifier match. COPE v1.2.5 was used to merge high-quality paired reads, and clonotypes were defined as unique nucleotide sequences. MiTCR v1.1 was used to align the clonotypes against IMGT TRBV, TRBD and TRBJ reference segments. The analysis was restricted to V-J combinations with a frequency above 0.0001, which together covered roughly 99% of the repertoires. The TCS score was defined as the ratio of F50 (clonal expansion) to E x V (chaos), calculated using BLOSUM62-based TCRdist between CDR3 peptides within each V-J. Welch's t-statistics and random forest reduced roughly 540 V-J features to 13, which were used in a naive Bayes classifier (R e1071). The public sequencing data were trimmed at Q25 with fastp and processed into clonotypes with MiXCR by TCRdb, which kept only in-frame beta chains. CDR3 protein duplicates are merged, each entry listing the most common genes and DNA. For this entry, the V and J calls and clone size follow TCRdb and not the study's own pipeline. For this sample there are about 400,000 distinct CDR3 sequences; about 14% appear just once. Of the sample, 25% to 30% falls within the top ten clones.

Ophthalmopathy patients had moderately to severely active disease, Clinical Activity Score of at least 3, NOSPECS grade of at least 4, and duration under 3 months. Any patient with an uncontrolled infection, another autoimmune disease, pregnancy or lactation was excluded. Diagnoses were based on clinical symptoms, serum thyroxine and TRAb, thyroid ultrasound and orbital computed tomography. Ficoll-Paque density gradient centrifugation was used to isolate PBMCs from around 9.1 ml of fresh peripheral blood. Total RNA was extracted with Trizol reagent, and quality was checked on an Agilent 2100 Bioanalyzer. Germline trimming: 6 bases from V, 3 bases from J; junction bases outside gene matches: 14. From the cysteine through the phenylalanine, the CDR3 covers 17 amino acids. Only the CDR3 region is kept as DNA, spanning 51 bases read in frame from base 1. CDR1 and CDR2 (MNHEY, SVGEGT) derive from the germline V gene.

The chain uses TRBV6-2 or TRBV6-3 and TRBJ2-1; 7 bases in the junction line up with TRBD2. The receptor comes from a man over 45 with Graves' ophthalmopathy. Material for sequencing was blood. The CDR3: CASSRALAPLSYNEQFF. At the DNA level, the sequence is TGTGCCAGCAGCCGGGCACTAGCGCCTCTAAGCTACAATGAGCAGTTCTTC.